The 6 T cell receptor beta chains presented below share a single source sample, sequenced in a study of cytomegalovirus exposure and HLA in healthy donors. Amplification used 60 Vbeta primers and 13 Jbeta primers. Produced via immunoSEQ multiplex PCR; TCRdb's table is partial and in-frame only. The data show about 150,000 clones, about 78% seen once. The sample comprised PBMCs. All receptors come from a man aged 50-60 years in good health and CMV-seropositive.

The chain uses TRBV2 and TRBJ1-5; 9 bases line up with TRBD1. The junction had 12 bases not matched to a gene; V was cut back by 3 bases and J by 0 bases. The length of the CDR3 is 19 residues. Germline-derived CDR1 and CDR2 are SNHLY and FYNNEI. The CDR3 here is CASSDAGTGTKNSNQPQHF. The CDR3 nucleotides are TGTGCCAGCAGTGATGCCGGGACAGGGACGAAAAATAGCAATCAGCCCCAGCATTTT.

CDR3 DNA sequence: TGTGCCAGCAGCTTAGAAAACCACAGAAATTCACCCCTCCACTTT. This codes for CASSLENHRNSPLHF. V and J are TRBV7-6 and TRBJ1-6; D is ambiguous. Germline V gene data show CDR1 as SGHVS and CDR2 as FNYEAQ. The CDR3 totals 15 residues. The V gene lost 1 base and the J gene lost 7 bases, with 11 bases spanning the gap. Using reference TRBV7-6 and TRBJ1-6 for the parts outside the CDR3, the full variable domain is GAGVSQSPRYKVTKRGQDVALRCDPISGHVSLYWYRQALGQGPEFLTYFNYEAQQDKSGLPNDRFSAERPEGSISTLTIQRTEQRDSAMYRCASSLENHRNSPLHFGNGTRLTVT.

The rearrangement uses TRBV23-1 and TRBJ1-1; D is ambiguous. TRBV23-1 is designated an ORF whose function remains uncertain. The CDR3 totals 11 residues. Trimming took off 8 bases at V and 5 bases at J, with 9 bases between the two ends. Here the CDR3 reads CASSGATEAFF. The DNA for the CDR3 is TGCGCCAGCTCAGGTGCTACTGAAGCTTTCTTT.

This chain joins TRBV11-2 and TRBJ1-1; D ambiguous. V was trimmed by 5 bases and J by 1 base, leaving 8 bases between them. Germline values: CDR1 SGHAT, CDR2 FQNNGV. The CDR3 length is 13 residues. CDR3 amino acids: CASSARQNTEAFF. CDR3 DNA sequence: TGTGCCAGCAGCGCCCGACAGAACACTGAAGCTTTCTTT.

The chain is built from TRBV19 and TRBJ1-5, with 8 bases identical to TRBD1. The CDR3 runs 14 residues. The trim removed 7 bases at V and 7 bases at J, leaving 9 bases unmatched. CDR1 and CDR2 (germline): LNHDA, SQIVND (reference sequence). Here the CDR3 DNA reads TGTGCCAGTATGGACAGGGAGGTCGGGCAGCCCCAGCATTTT. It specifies CASMDREVGQPQHF.

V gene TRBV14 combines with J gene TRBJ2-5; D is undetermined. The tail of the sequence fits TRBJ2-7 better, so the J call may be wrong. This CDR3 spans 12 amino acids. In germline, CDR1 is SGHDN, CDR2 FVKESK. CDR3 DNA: TGTGCCAGCAGCCAAAACCCCTACGAGCAGTACTTC. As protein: CASSQNPYEQYF.